What follows is one T cell receptor (beta chain) and its context. These data originate in a study of blood T cells in healthy people across ages. The CDR3 length is 15 residues. The germline V gene has CDR1 SGHDT and CDR2 YYEEEE. The ends were cut back, 2 bases at V and 7 bases at J, with 16 bases in the middle. The use of a sample-barcoded 5' primer and a J-beta primer mix characterized a second PCR of roughly 6 to 11 cycles. In TCRdb, the 5' RACE reads were re-called with MiXCR into one record per CDR3 protein. Seen here are roughly 640,000 distinct CDR3 sequences, approximately 30% observed once, and the top ten hold less than 20%.

The receptor's source is an elderly woman in good health. The material sequenced was blood. The chain joins TRBV5-6 to TRBJ1-5; D is uncertain. For the CDR3, the DNA is TGTGCCAGCAGCTTCTTTTCAGGCGACGAGCAGCCCCAGCATTTT. As protein: CASSFFSGDEQPQHF.